This is a list of T cell receptor beta chains from one sample in a study of blood T cell repertoires in COVID-19. Repertoires were generated with immunoSEQ multiplex PCR, while TCRdb's copy carries only in-frame clones and drops some. The sample lists approximately 240,000 clones; about 86% were seen once. The source material was PBMCs or T cells enriched from blood (not recorded which). The source is a woman in her 50s in a cohort exposed to, infected with or recovered from COVID-19 (not recorded which). Each CDR3 is given with its conserved first and last residue. Each record gives: clone size, V gene, J gene, D gene, CDR3 DNA, CDR3 protein. D genes are given only for firm matches. Expanded clones get a size class; other rows say once, few or many, or leave the size out.

.	TRBV18	TRBJ2-5	TRBD2	TGTGCCAGCTCACCACCGACTAGCAGGGAGACCCAGTACTTC	CASSPPTSRETQYF
.	TRBV5-1	TRBJ2-1	TRBD2	TGCGCCAGCAGCTTGGAACAAACTAGCGGGGGGATCTACAATGAGCAGTTCTTC	CASSLEQTSGGIYNEQFF
.	TRBV6-5	TRBJ2-5	TRBD1	TGTGCCAGCAGTCTCGGACAGGGCCACCAAGAGACCCAGTACTTC	CASSLGQGHQETQYF
few	TRBV24-1	TRBJ2-1	TRBD1	TGTGCCACCAGTGACCCCAGGGGGACGGAGAGTGAGCAGTTCTTC	CATSDPRGTESEQFF
.	TRBV30	TRBJ1-6	TRBD1	TGTGCCTGGATGGGGACAGGGCTCCGGTGGGTCCACTTT	CAWMGTGLRWVHF
.	TRBV10-2	TRBJ2-3	TRBD1	TGCGCCAGCAGTGAGACCCCAGGGGGCAATACGCAGTATTTT	CASSETPGGNTQYF
.	TRBV5-1	TRBJ2-5	TRBD2	TGCGCCAGCAGCCCTAGCGGGGGGCGGGAAGAGACCCAGTACTTC	CASSPSGGREETQYF
.	TRBV7-2	TRBJ1-1	.	TGTGCCAGCAGCTTCCGGGACACCGTTGAAGCTTTCTTT	CASSFRDTVEAFF
.	TRBV5-1	TRBJ1-1	.	TGCGCCAGCAGCGAGGGCCCTGGCGGCTCTGAAGCTTTCTTT	CASSEGPGGSEAFF
.	TRBV7-2	TRBJ1-5	TRBD1	TGTGCCAGCAGCGGACAGGGTGGCAATCAGCCCCAGCATTTT	CASSGQGGNQPQHF
.	TRBV11-1	TRBJ2-7	.	TGTGCCAGCAGCCTGAGGGACTTGGGCTACGAGCAGTACTTC	CASSLRDLGYEQYF
.	TRBV18	TRBJ1-1	.	TGTGCCAGCCGGACAGCGAACACTGAAGCTTTCTTT	CASRTANTEAFF
.	TRBV28	TRBJ1-2	TRBD1	TGTGCCAGCAGTACGGACAGGGACAGCTACACCTTC	CASSTDRDSYTF
.	TRBV4-2	TRBJ2-4	.	TGTGCCAGCAGCCAAGGGGGACTAGCCAAAAACATTCAGTACTTC	CASSQGGLAKNIQYF
.	TRBV5-1	TRBJ2-3	TRBD2	TGCGCCAGCAGCGACAGAAGCGGGGCGGACACAGATACGCAGTATTTT	CASSDRSGADTDTQYF
.	TRBV7-9	TRBJ1-1	.	TGTGCCAGCAGCTTAGGGAGTAACACTGAAGCTTTCTTT	CASSLGSNTEAFF
.	TRBV4-3	TRBJ1-2	TRBD1	TGCGCCAGCAGCCAAGAACCCCCGGACAGGGTTGGAGGCTACACCTTC	CASSQEPPDRVGGYTF
.	TRBV6-5	TRBJ1-3	.	TGTGCCAGCAGTTACAGGAGGGGCTCTGGAAACACCATATATTTT	CASSYRRGSGNTIYF
.	TRBV3-1/TRBV3-2	TRBJ2-1	TRBD2	TGTGCCAGCAGCCAACGGACTAGCGGGGTGGCGGCGGAGCAGTTCTTC	CASSQRTSGVAAEQFF
.	TRBV7-3	TRBJ2-5	.	TGTGCCAGCAGCTTAGCCGGAGGGGAGACCCAGTACTTC	CASSLAGGETQYF
few	TRBV6-2/TRBV6-3	TRBJ2-1	TRBD1	TGTGCCAGCAGTGGTGGGACAGGGTATATTAGTTTGGAGCAGTTCTTC	CASSGGTGYISLEQFF
.	TRBV29-1	TRBJ2-5	TRBD2	TGCAGCGTTGTAGAGCGGGGGGAGACCCAGTACTTC	CSVVERGETQYF
.	TRBV6-2/TRBV6-3	TRBJ2-2	TRBD2	TGTGCCAGCAGTTTCCGGGGGGAGCATACCGGGGAGCTGTTTTTT	CASSFRGEHTGELFF
.	TRBV3-1/TRBV3-2	TRBJ1-1	.	TGTGCCAGCAGCCAGTTGAGGGGGGGTCACACTGAAGCTTTCTTT	CASSQLRGGHTEAFF
.	TRBV9	TRBJ1-2	TRBD1	TGTGCCAGCAGCGTAGTAGGGCAGGGGGCTGGCTACACCTTC	CASSVVGQGAGYTF
.	TRBV5-4	TRBJ2-5	.	TGTGCCAGCAGCCCCCCAAGTAGCCTCGGAGGGGAGACCCAGTACTTC	CASSPPSSLGGETQYF
.	TRBV2	TRBJ1-4	.	TGTGCCAGCAGACCGATTCAGGGGTCCCAGGATTTT	CASRPIQGSQDF
once	TRBV27	TRBJ1-1	TRBD1	TGTGCCAGCAGTTCAGGCACGGGACAGCCGATTGAAGCTTTCTTT	CASSSGTGQPIEAFF
.	TRBV7-8	TRBJ1-5	.	TGTGCCAGCAGCTCCACTTTTTATAGCAATCAGCCCCAGCATTTT	CASSSTFYSNQPQHF
.	TRBV28	TRBJ1-2	.	TGTGCCAGCAGTTCCGGAGAATATGGCTACACCTTC	CASSSGEYGYTF
few	TRBV5-5	TRBJ1-6	.	TGTGCCAGCAGCTTGGAGGGGAGGGTGGATTCACCCCTCCACTTT	CASSLEGRVDSPLHF
.	TRBV6-2/TRBV6-3	TRBJ1-3	TRBD1	TGTGCCAGCAGTTACCCGGTAACCCGGGACAGCAACTCTGGAAACACCATATATTTT	CASSYPVTRDSNSGNTIYF
once	TRBV4-3	TRBJ2-6	.	TGCGCCAGCAGCCAAGACCGCGCGGTAGGGGCCAACGTCCTGACTTTC	CASSQDRAVGANVLTF
once	TRBV6-5	TRBJ1-2	.	TGTGCCAGCAGTCTCTCCGGGGACATGAACTATGGCTACACCTTC	CASSLSGDMNYGYTF
.	TRBV5-1	TRBJ2-1	.	TGCGCCAGCAGCTTGCCCCAAATTTACAATGAGCAGTTCTTC	CASSLPQIYNEQFF
.	TRBV20-1	TRBJ1-2	.	TGCAGTGCTAGGGGGCAGAGGGGCTACACCTTC	CSARGQRGYTF
.	TRBV12-5	TRBJ2-7	TRBD2	TGTGCTAGTGCCCGGGGGGCTAGCGGGGTTCCCTACGAGCAGTACTTC	CASARGASGVPYEQYF
.	TRBV18	TRBJ2-2	.	TGTGCCAGCTCACCGATTTATACAGGTTTCTCCGGGGAGCTGTTTTTT	CASSPIYTGFSGELFF
few	TRBV9	TRBJ2-3	TRBD2	TGTGCCAGCAGCGTAGTCCTAGCGGGGGGCGGGTTGGATACGCAGTATTTT	CASSVVLAGGGLDTQYF
.	TRBV18	TRBJ2-7	TRBD2	TGTGCCAGCTCACCACCGGTTAGCGGGGGGTCCTCCTACGAGCAGTACTTC	CASSPPVSGGSSYEQYF
.	TRBV6-6	TRBJ1-2	TRBD1	TGTGCCAGCAGCCGCGACAGGGAATATGGCTACACCTTC	CASSRDREYGYTF
.	TRBV3-1/TRBV3-2	TRBJ2-3	.	TGTGCCAGCAGCCAAGGCAGTACGGGTTCAAGTGAGCAGTATTTT	CASSQGSTGSSEQYF
.	TRBV24-1	TRBJ2-2	TRBD2	TGTGCCACCAGCGGGACTAGCGGGAAGAACACCGGGGAGCTGTTTTTT	CATSGTSGKNTGELFF
.	TRBV30	TRBJ1-1	TRBD1	TGTGCCTGGTTAGGTTCTGGGACAGGGGGCGCAGACACTGAAGCTTTCTTT	CAWLGSGTGGADTEAFF
.	TRBV7-9	TRBJ1-4	.	TGTGCCAGCAGCTTGTGGTCAGGGGAGCGGAATGAAAAACTGTTTTTT	CASSLWSGERNEKLFF
few	TRBV6-4	TRBJ2-5	TRBD2	TGTGCCAGCAGTCCCCAGGGCGGGGGGTCCCAAGAGACCCAGTACTTC	CASSPQGGGSQETQYF
few	TRBV7-8	TRBJ2-7	TRBD2	TGTGCCAGCAGCTGGGGTAGCGGGGACGGCGAGCAGTACTTC	CASSWGSGDGEQYF
.	TRBV20-1	TRBJ1-2	.	TGCAGTGCTCTAGCTGTGGATGGCTACACCTTC	CSALAVDGYTF
.	TRBV7-2	TRBJ2-7	TRBD2	TGTGCCAGCAGCTTGGGACTAGCGGGAGGCTACGAGCAGTACTTC	CASSLGLAGGYEQYF
.	TRBV3-1/TRBV3-2	TRBJ1-2	.	TGTGCCAGCAGCCAAGACGGCAGGTCTGGGTTTGGCTACACCTTC	CASSQDGRSGFGYTF
once	TRBV4-2	TRBJ2-2	.	TGTGCCAGCAGCCAAGATTGGTCAGGGGGGCCGAACACCGGGGAGCTGTTTTTT	CASSQDWSGGPNTGELFF
few	TRBV5-4	TRBJ1-4	.	TGTGCCAGCAGCTTGGAGGCAGGGGCTGAAAAACTGTTTTTT	CASSLEAGAEKLFF
.	TRBV7-2	TRBJ1-2	.	TGTGCCAGCAGAGTTAACCGACAGTCTAACTATGGCTACACCTTC	CASRVNRQSNYGYTF
.	TRBV4-3	TRBJ1-1	.	TGCGCCAGCAGCCAAGGGAGAGGGAACACTGAAGCTTTCTTT	CASSQGRGNTEAFF
.	TRBV19	TRBJ1-4	TRBD1	TGTGCCAGCACCCCATCGGGCAGGGGGTATTCTGCAACTAATGAAAAACTGTTTTTT	CASTPSGRGYSATNEKLFF